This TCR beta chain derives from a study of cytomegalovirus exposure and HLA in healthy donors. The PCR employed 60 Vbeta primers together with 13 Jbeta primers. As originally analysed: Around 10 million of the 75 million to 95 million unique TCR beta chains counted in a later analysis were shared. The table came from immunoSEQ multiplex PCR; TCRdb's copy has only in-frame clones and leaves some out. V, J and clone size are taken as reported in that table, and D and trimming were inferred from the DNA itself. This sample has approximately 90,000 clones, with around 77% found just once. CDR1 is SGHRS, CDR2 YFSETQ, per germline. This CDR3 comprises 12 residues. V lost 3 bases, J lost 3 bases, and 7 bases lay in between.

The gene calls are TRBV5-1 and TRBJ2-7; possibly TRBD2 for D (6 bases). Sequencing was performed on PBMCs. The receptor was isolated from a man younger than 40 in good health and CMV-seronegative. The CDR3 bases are TGCGCCAGCAGCTCCGGGAGCTACGAGCAGTACTTC. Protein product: CASSSGSYEQYF.